This T cell receptor beta chain was captured by sequencing in a study of blood T cell repertoires in COVID-19. Across the study: Samples representing acute and convalescent COVID-19 were sourced from the United States, Italy and Spain. PBMCs, B-cell-depleted T cells, or T cells provided the cDNA or gDNA that made up the material.

CDR3 length: 15 amino acids. CDR1 and CDR2 from the germline V gene are SGHDN and FVKESK. V shed 4 bases and J 6 bases; nucleotides not matched to a gene: 9. Here immunoSEQ multiplex PCR was the method, and the copy in TCRdb shows in-frame clones only, minus some. Of some 120,000 clones listed, roughly four fifths are singletons. The sequencing sample was made of peripheral blood. The chain links TRBV14 to TRBJ2-7; TRBD1 aligns across 10 bases. The receptor comes from a human donor in a cohort sampled during active COVID-19. CDR3 amino acids: CASSPPGQGIIEQYF. The CDR3 region has the DNA TGTGCCAGCAGCCCACCGGGACAGGGGATCATCGAGCAGTACTTC.